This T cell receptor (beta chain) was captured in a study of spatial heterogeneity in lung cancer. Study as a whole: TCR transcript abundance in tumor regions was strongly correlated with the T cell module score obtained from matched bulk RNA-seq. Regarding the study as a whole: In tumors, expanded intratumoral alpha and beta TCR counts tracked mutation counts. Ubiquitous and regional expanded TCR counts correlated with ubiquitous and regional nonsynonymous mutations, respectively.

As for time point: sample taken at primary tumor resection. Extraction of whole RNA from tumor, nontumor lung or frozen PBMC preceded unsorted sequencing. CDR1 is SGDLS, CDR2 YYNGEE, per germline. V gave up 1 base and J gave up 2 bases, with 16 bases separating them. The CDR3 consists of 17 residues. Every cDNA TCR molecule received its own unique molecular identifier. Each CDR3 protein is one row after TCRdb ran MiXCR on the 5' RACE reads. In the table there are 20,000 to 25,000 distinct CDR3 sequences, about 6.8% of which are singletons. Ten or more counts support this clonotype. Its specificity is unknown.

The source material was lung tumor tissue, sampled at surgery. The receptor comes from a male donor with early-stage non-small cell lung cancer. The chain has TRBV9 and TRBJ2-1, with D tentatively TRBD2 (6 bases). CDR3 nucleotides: TGTGCCAGCAGCGTAAAGGGACTCCCCGGAACCTACAATGAGCAGTTCTTC. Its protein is CASSVKGLPGTYNEQFF.